This T cell receptor beta chain was documented in a study of molecular identifiers for immune sequencing clone quantification. As for the study in general: Replicate experiments took RNA from about 21,000 or 97,000 naive CD8 cells, divided it five ways and sequenced four.

In germline, CDR1 is DFQATT, CDR2 SNEGSKA (reference sequence). Germline trimming cut 5 bases from V and 5 bases from J; bases unmatched to any gene: 8. This CDR3 region has 14 residues. Library preparation followed earlier protocols using designated TCR primers. TCRdb re-called the PCR reads through MiXCR, storing one row per CDR3 protein. Here the sample spans approximately 550,000 distinct CDR3 sequences, about 26% being singletons. Concerning this clonotype: A much bigger clone sits one base away, suggesting this may be a read error.

The clonotype was recovered from a human donor in good health. Some libraries in this study had Jurkat cell RNA spiked in. The chain uses TRBV20-1 and TRBJ2-7; 11 bases match TRBD1. Input material: naive CD8+ T cells from blood, with Jurkat cell RNA spiked in. The subset was: FACS-sorted CD8+CD4-CCR7+CD45RA+ naive T cells. The DNA of the CDR3 is TGCAGTGCTGGGACAGGGGGTTTTGTGCACGAGCAGTACTTC. As protein: CSAGTGGFVHEQYF.